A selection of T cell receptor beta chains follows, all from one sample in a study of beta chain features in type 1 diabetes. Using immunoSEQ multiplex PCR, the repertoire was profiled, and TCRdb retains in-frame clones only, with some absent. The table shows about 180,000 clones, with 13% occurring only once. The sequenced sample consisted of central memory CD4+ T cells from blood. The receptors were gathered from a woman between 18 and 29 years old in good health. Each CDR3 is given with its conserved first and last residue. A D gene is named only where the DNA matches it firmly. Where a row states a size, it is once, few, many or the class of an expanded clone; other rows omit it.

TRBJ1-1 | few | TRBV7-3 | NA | TGTGCCAGCAGATGGTCACACGGAGACACTGAAGCTTTCTTT | CASRWSHGDTEAFF
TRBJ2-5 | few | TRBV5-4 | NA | TGTGCCAGCAGCGGAAGGGGAGAGACCCAGTACTTC | CASSGRGETQYF
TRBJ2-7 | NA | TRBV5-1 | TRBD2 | TGCGCCAGCACCCCTTGGGGTAGCGGGAACTACGAGCAGTACTTC | CASTPWGSGNYEQYF
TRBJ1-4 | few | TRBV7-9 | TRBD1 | TGTGCCAGCAGCTTGGGACAGGCGTCGAGTGAAAAACTGTTTTTT | CASSLGQASSEKLFF
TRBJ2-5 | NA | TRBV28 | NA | TGTGCCAGCAGTTCCGGCATGGGGGGAAAAGAGACCCAGTACTTC | CASSSGMGGKETQYF
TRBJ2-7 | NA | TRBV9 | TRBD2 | TGTGCCAGCAGCGTAGCCCCGACTAGCGGCCCCTACGAGCAGTACTTC | CASSVAPTSGPYEQYF
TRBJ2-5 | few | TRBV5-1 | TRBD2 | TGCGCCAGCAGGCGGGAGGTGTCGGAGACCCAGTACTTC | CASRREVSETQYF
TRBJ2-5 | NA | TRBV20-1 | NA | TGCACCGGACAGTACCAAGAGACCCAGTACTTC | CTGQYQETQYF
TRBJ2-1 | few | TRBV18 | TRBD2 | TGTGCCAGCTCACCCTCGCGGGAGGGCAAGGAGCAGTTCTTC | CASSPSREGKEQFF
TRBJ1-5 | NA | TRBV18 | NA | TGTGCCAGCTCACTTACAGGGAGGGAGCCCCAGCATTTT | CASSLTGREPQHF
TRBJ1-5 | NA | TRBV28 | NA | TGTGCCAGCAGTCTACAGCCTTATAGCAATCAGCCCCAGCATTTT | CASSLQPYSNQPQHF
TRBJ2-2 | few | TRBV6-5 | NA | TGTGCCAGCAGTTACTCAGGGAGGACCGGCGGGGAGCTGTTTTTT | CASSYSGRTGGELFF
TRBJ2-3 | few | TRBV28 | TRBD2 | TGTGCCAGCTCGGGACTAGCGGCTAGCACAGATACGCAGTATTTT | CASSGLAASTDTQYF
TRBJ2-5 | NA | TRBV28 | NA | TGTGCCAGCAGTCCCCTGGTAGCCCTCTTGGAGACCCAGTACTTC | CASSPLVALLETQYF